This is a list of T cell receptor beta chains from one sample in a study of PD-L1 blockade in urothelial cancer. TCRdb's copy holds only in-frame clones and misses some; the assay was immunoSEQ multiplex PCR. The data contain fewer than 65,000 clones, around 88% of them singletons. The sequences come from PBMCs, collected around atezolizumab (anti-PD-L1) treatment. These receptors were taken from a woman aged 60-75 years with urothelial cancer. Both conserved end residues are part of each CDR3. A D gene is named only where the DNA matches it firmly. For some rows the clone size is stated as once, few or many, or as a class when expanded; others skip it.

D gene	V gene	clone size	J gene	CDR3 DNA	CDR3 protein
-	TRBV5-1	-	TRBJ1-4	TGCGCCAGCAGCCCGACAGGTAGAACTAATGAAAAACTGTTTTTT	CASSPTGRTNEKLFF
-	TRBV18	-	TRBJ1-5	TGTGCCAGCTCACCACCTGTTGTACAGGGCTCCTATCAGCCCCAGCATTTT	CASSPPVVQGSYQPQHF
-	TRBV21-1	-	TRBJ2-7	TGTGCCAGCAGCGACCGGGACAGGGTCTCCTACGAGCAGTACTTC	CASSDRDRVSYEQYF
-	TRBV28	few	TRBJ2-7	TGTGCCAGCAACCTGGTAGGTCGGGTCGGCGAGCAGTACTTC	CASNLVGRVGEQYF
TRBD2	TRBV7-9	once	TRBJ2-7	TGTGCCAGCAGCTCGACTAGCGGGAGCTACGAGCAGTACTTC	CASSSTSGSYEQYF
-	TRBV11-1	-	TRBJ2-4	TGTGCCAGCAGCTCTTTACGAGTGGACATTCAGTACTTC	CASSSLRVDIQYF
TRBD2	TRBV7-2	-	TRBJ2-7	TGTGCCAGCAGCTTAGAACCGGGACTAGCGGGAATACGCCCCTACGAGCAGTACTTC	CASSLEPGLAGIRPYEQYF
-	TRBV4-3	once	TRBJ2-3	TGCGCCAGCAGCCAAGCGGGAGCTAGCACAGATACGCAGTATTTT	CASSQAGASTDTQYF
-	TRBV9	once	TRBJ2-7	TGTGCCAGCAGCGTAGGACTATTCTCCTACGAGCAGTACTTC	CASSVGLFSYEQYF
TRBD2	TRBV29-1	-	TRBJ2-1	TGCAGCGTTGGATTTCGGGTTCGTAGGGGAGGGGCTGAGCAGTTCTTC	CSVGFRVRRGGAEQFF
TRBD1	TRBV7-9	-	TRBJ1-5	TGTGCCAGCAGCGGCGGGACAGGGGACGGTCAGCCCCAGCATTTT	CASSGGTGDGQPQHF
-	TRBV19	-	TRBJ2-7	TGTGCCAGTAGTGGGGTCGGGACACCGACCTACGAGCAGTACTTC	CASSGVGTPTYEQYF
TRBD2	TRBV10-1	-	TRBJ2-7	TGCGCCAGCAGTTCTATAGCGGGTCTCTCCTACGAGCAGTACTTC	CASSSIAGLSYEQYF
-	TRBV5-1	-	TRBJ2-7	TGCGCCAGCAGCTTGGCCATCATGAGGGGGACCGAGCAGTACTTC	CASSLAIMRGTEQYF
-	TRBV7-2	-	TRBJ2-1	TGTGCCAGCAGCCGATCCAATTCCGGAGGAGGCTACCCCTACAATGAGCAGTTCTTC	CASSRSNSGGGYPYNEQFF
-	TRBV9	-	TRBJ2-1	TGTGCCAGCAGCGAAGCGCGTCGGATCAATGAGCAGTTCTTC	CASSEARRINEQFF
-	TRBV10-3	-	TRBJ2-3	TGTGCCATCAGTGCACGGGGTCCAGATACGCAGTATTTT	CAISARGPDTQYF
-	TRBV6-5	once	TRBJ2-5	TGTGCCAGCTCAACCTTAGTAGACCAAGAGACCCAGTACTTC	CASSTLVDQETQYF
-	TRBV7-2	-	TRBJ1-2	TGTGCCAGCAGCCCCAGAAACTATGGCTACACCTTC	CASSPRNYGYTF
TRBD2	TRBV28	-	TRBJ2-7	TGTGCCAGCTGTCTAGCGGGAGGTTACGAGCAGTACTTC	CASCLAGGYEQYF
TRBD2	TRBV9	-	TRBJ2-3	TGTGCCAGCAGCAGCAGCGGGAGGGCCACAGATACGCAGTATTTT	CASSSSGRATDTQYF
TRBD2	TRBV18	-	TRBJ2-1	TGTGCCAGCTCACCTGGGACTACAAGCGATGAGCAGTTCTTC	CASSPGTTSDEQFF
-	TRBV7-2	-	TRBJ1-2	TGTGCCAGCACCTATAGACCAGACTGGGTTTTGTCCTATGGCTACACCTTC	CASTYRPDWVLSYGYTF
-	TRBV5-1	-	TRBJ1-3	TGCGCCAGCGCCTCGGGGACATCTGGAAACACCATATATTTT	CASASGTSGNTIYF
-	TRBV21-1	-	TRBJ1-5	TGTGCCAGCAGCAACGGCGCGGGGAATCAGCCCCAGCATTTT	CASSNGAGNQPQHF
-	TRBV7-8	-	TRBJ1-3	TGTGCCAGCAGCTTAGGCCCTCAAGCCTCTGGAAACACCATATATTTT	CASSLGPQASGNTIYF
TRBD2	TRBV19	once	TRBJ2-3	TGTGCCAGTAGTGAGACTAGCGGGAGACTAGATACGCAGTATTTT	CASSETSGRLDTQYF
-	TRBV28	-	TRBJ2-6	TGTGCCAGCAGATTAAAAATCGTGGCGGGCTCTGGGGCCAACGTCCTGACTTTC	CASRLKIVAGSGANVLTF
TRBD1	TRBV4-3	-	TRBJ1-1	TGCGCCAGCAGCCATGACGACAGGGGAGGTACTGAAGCTTTCTTT	CASSHDDRGGTEAFF
-	TRBV7-8	-	TRBJ1-5	TGTGCCAGCGGTCTTTGGGGGGGGTCCAATCAGCCCCAGCATTTT	CASGLWGGSNQPQHF
-	TRBV7-8	-	TRBJ1-1	TGTGCCAGCAGCTTATCGACAGGGAACACTGAAGCTTTCTTT	CASSLSTGNTEAFF
-	TRBV6-5	-	TRBJ2-3	TGTGCCAGCAGTTCCCGACAGGTGATAGATACGCAGTATTTT	CASSSRQVIDTQYF
-	TRBV7-9	-	TRBJ2-4	TGTGCCAGCAGCTTCTCCGGCGGGTCCGGGAACATTCAGTACTTC	CASSFSGGSGNIQYF
TRBD1	TRBV5-1	few	TRBJ2-7	TGCGCCAGCAGCTTGGCCGGGACAGACTACGAGCAGTACTTC	CASSLAGTDYEQYF
-	TRBV6-1	-	TRBJ1-5	TGTGCCAGCAGTGGGGAGGTAGGTCAGCCCCAGCATTTT	CASSGEVGQPQHF
TRBD1	TRBV9	once	TRBJ1-4	TGTGCCAGCAGCGCCCAGGGGGCGCTTAGTGAAAAACTGTTTTTT	CASSAQGALSEKLFF
TRBD2	TRBV9	-	TRBJ2-5	TGTGCCAGCAGCTCAGTCCCGGGACTAGCGGGAGGGCCTTGGGAGACCCAGTACTTC	CASSSVPGLAGGPWETQYF
-	TRBV19	-	TRBJ2-6	TGTGCCAGTAGTATCTGGCCTCGGGCTGGGGCCAACGTCCTGACTTTC	CASSIWPRAGANVLTF
TRBD1	TRBV10-3	-	TRBJ2-5	TGTGCCATCAGTGAGTCCGGGACAGCCCAGTACTTC	CAISESGTAQYF
-	TRBV18	-	TRBJ1-4	TGTGCCAGCTCGCACAGGTCTGAAGGTGAAAAACTGTTTTTT	CASSHRSEGEKLFF
TRBD1	TRBV28	-	TRBJ2-7	TGTGCCAGCAGTTTAAGGTCCAGGGGGAAGAACGAGCAGTACTTC	CASSLRSRGKNEQYF
TRBD1	TRBV10-3	once	TRBJ2-7	TGTGCCATCAGTTCGGGGGGGACAGGGGGCTACGAGCAGTACTTC	CAISSGGTGGYEQYF
TRBD2	TRBV19	-	TRBJ2-3	TGTGCCAGTAGTATAGAGTTCCCTAGCGGGGGGGGGACAGATACGCAGTATTTT	CASSIEFPSGGGTDTQYF
-	TRBV15	-	TRBJ2-7	TGTGCCACCAGCAGCCAGAGCGCTCCCGGGTACGAGCAGTACTTC	CATSSQSAPGYEQYF
TRBD2	TRBV27	-	TRBJ2-3	TGTGCCAGCAGTTTTGGGGGGGTGAGGACAGATACGCAGTATTTT	CASSFGGVRTDTQYF
TRBD2	TRBV9	once	TRBJ2-3	TGTGCCAGCAGCGTAGGGGTAGCGGGAGGAGGGGGCACAGATACGCAGTATTTT	CASSVGVAGGGGTDTQYF
TRBD2	TRBV6-1	once	TRBJ2-3	TGTGCCAGCAGTGAAGTCAGGTATAGGAGACTAGCGGGCACAGATACGCAGTATTTT	CASSEVRYRRLAGTDTQYF
TRBD1	TRBV12-5	-	TRBJ2-3	TGTGCTAGTGGTTCCGGGACAGGGATCGCAGATACGCAGTATTTT	CASGSGTGIADTQYF
-	TRBV19	once	TRBJ2-5	TGTGCCAGTGCGACACAGACGAGTAAGGAGACCCAGTACTTC	CASATQTSKETQYF
-	TRBV13	-	TRBJ2-2	TGTGCCAGCAGCCCCCCCGCCGGGGAGCTGTTTTTT	CASSPPAGELFF
-	TRBV27	-	TRBJ1-1	TGTGCCAGCAGTCCCAGGAGGGGGAACACTGAAGCTTTCTTT	CASSPRRGNTEAFF
-	TRBV19	-	TRBJ1-4	TGTGCCAGTGGCCCCAGGGGCATGACTAATGAAAAACTGTTTTTT	CASGPRGMTNEKLFF
TRBD2	TRBV4-3	many	TRBJ2-7	TGCGCCAGCAGCCAAGTGACGGGGGGGCCCGGGTACTTC	CASSQVTGGPGYF
-	TRBV5-1	-	TRBJ1-1	TGCGCCAGCAGCTTAGGACAGATGAACACTGAAGCTTTCTTT	CASSLGQMNTEAFF
TRBD1	TRBV5-1	-	TRBJ2-7	TGCGCCAGCAGCTTGGGTTCCGGGACAGGGACTCCCTACGAGCAGTACTTC	CASSLGSGTGTPYEQYF
-	TRBV27	-	TRBJ2-2	TGTGCCAGCAGATACAGAGTCACCGGGGAGCTGTTTTTT	CASRYRVTGELFF
TRBD2	TRBV14	-	TRBJ2-5	TGTGCCAGCAGCCTCGGACTAGCGGGAATTCAAGAGACCCAGTACTTC	CASSLGLAGIQETQYF